This T cell receptor (beta chain) appears in the sequencing data of a study of blood T cell repertoires in COVID-19. Only in-frame clones appear in the TCRdb table, and some are missing; sequencing was by immunoSEQ multiplex PCR. The sample holds about 370,000 clones; around 89% are singletons and the top ten take 0.9% to 1.1%. This study enrolled people aged roughly 18 to 89 from around 26 US geographic areas. Germline trimming cut 5 bases from V and 7 bases from J; bases unmatched to any gene: 12. The CDR3 has 15 amino acids. Germline-derived CDR1 and CDR2 are GTSNPN and SVGIG (reference sequence).

This clonotype was sampled from a man younger than 30 who had recovered from COVID-19. The sequencing input was PBMCs or T cells enriched from blood (not recorded which). The rearrangement uses TRBV30 and TRBJ1-4; TRBD1 agrees at 8 bases. CDR3: CAWGGQGAGSEKLFF. The CDR3 DNA is TGTGCCTGGGGAGGTCAGGGGGCCGGGAGTGAAAAACTGTTTTTT.